This is a list of T cell receptor beta chains from one sample in a study of shared clonotypes between healthy human individuals. Only in-frame clones appear in the TCRdb table, and some are missing; sequencing was by immunoSEQ multiplex PCR. The sample includes under 650,000 clones, around 96% of them seen just once. Sequenced: naive CD4+ T cells sorted from blood. These receptors all stem from a woman aged 25 to 39 in good health. CDR3s include the opening cysteine and the closing phenylalanine or tryptophan. Fields, in order: J gene, D gene, clone size, V gene, CDR3 protein, CDR3 DNA. A D gene is named only where the DNA matches it firmly. Part of the rows lack a size; the others show once, few, many or a class for expanded clones.

TRBJ1-1	-	-	TRBV5-6	CASSSDTELSYTEAFF	TGTGCCAGCAGCTCAGATACAGAACTTTCTTACACTGAAGCTTTCTTT
TRBJ1-2	TRBD1	-	TRBV6-6	CASSWGTAGAFGYTF	TGTGCCAGCAGTTGGGGGACAGCCGGGGCGTTTGGCTACACCTTC
TRBJ2-1	-	-	TRBV7-3	CASSLTGGFYNEQFF	TGTGCCAGCAGCTTAACGGGCGGGTTTTACAATGAGCAGTTCTTC
TRBJ2-3	-	-	TRBV4-1	CASSQNPIRDTQYF	TGCGCCAGCAGCCAAAATCCTATTCGAGATACGCAGTATTTT
TRBJ2-1	-	-	TRBV10-3	CAISGTPGTPNEQFF	TGTGCCATCAGTGGGACCCCGGGGACACCGAATGAGCAGTTCTTC
TRBJ1-1	-	-	TRBV28	CASSPLNTEAFF	TGTGCCAGCAGTCCACTGAACACTGAAGCTTTCTTT
TRBJ2-7	-	few	TRBV9	CASSGGTYEQYF	TGTGCCAGCAGCGGAGGGACGTACGAGCAGTACTTC
TRBJ2-5	-	-	TRBV2	CASSEGEGSETQYF	TGTGCCAGCAGTGAAGGCGAGGGTTCAGAGACCCAGTACTTC
TRBJ1-5	TRBD1	-	TRBV2	CASREGGGGGNQPQHF	TGTGCCAGCAGAGAGGGAGGGGGCGGAGGCAATCAGCCCCAGCATTTT
TRBJ2-7	TRBD1	-	TRBV5-1	CASSLDRGLRSYEQYF	TGCGCCAGCAGCTTAGACAGGGGGCTGAGATCCTACGAGCAGTACTTC
TRBJ2-7	-	-	TRBV11-2	CASGRGSTRSYEQYF	TGTGCCAGCGGCCGGGGGAGCACCCGCTCCTACGAGCAGTACTTC
TRBJ2-7	TRBD2	-	TRBV9	CASSVGPAGGPFEQYF	TGTGCCAGCAGCGTAGGTCCAGCGGGAGGGCCTTTCGAGCAGTACTTC
TRBJ2-5	-	-	TRBV21-1	CASSRKHPSGKKETQYF	TGTGCCAGCAGCCGAAAACATCCTAGCGGTAAAAAGGAGACCCAGTACTTC
TRBJ2-7	TRBD1	-	TRBV28	CASSTPGTGTSEQYF	TGTGCCAGCAGTACCCCCGGGACAGGGACCTCCGAGCAGTACTTC
TRBJ2-7	-	-	TRBV30	CAWTFGSTYEQYF	TGTGCCTGGACCTTTGGGAGTACCTACGAGCAGTACTTC
TRBJ2-7	-	-	TRBV5-1	CASSLGGRYEQYF	TGCGCCAGCAGCTTGGGGGGCCGCTACGAGCAGTACTTC
TRBJ1-1	-	-	TRBV11-3	CASSSRGSGNTEAFF	TGTGCCAGCAGCTCCCGGGGATCTGGGAACACTGAAGCTTTCTTT
TRBJ2-5	-	once	TRBV6-5	CAFFGAETQYF	TGTGCCTTTTTTGGAGCAGAGACCCAGTACTTC
TRBJ1-5	-	-	TRBV18	CASSATGRDQPQHF	TGTGCCAGCTCAGCAACAGGGCGGGATCAGCCCCAGCATTTT
TRBJ1-2	-	-	TRBV6-1	CASNTLFEGVHGYTF	TGTGCCAGCAATACACTCTTTGAGGGGGTTCATGGCTACACCTTC
TRBJ2-3	-	-	TRBV4-1	CASSQPTDTQYF	TGCGCCAGCAGCCAACCTACAGATACGCAGTATTTT
TRBJ1-5	TRBD1	-	TRBV6-5	CASSRQGENQPQHF	TGTGCCAGCAGTAGGCAGGGGGAAAATCAGCCCCAGCATTTT
TRBJ2-7	-	-	TRBV5-5	CASSRSQERRDISYEQYF	TGTGCCAGCAGCCGGTCACAGGAGCGGAGGGACATCTCCTACGAGCAGTACTTC
TRBJ1-3	TRBD1	once	TRBV27	CASSPRQGSSGNTIYF	TGTGCCAGCAGTCCGAGACAGGGAAGCTCTGGAAACACCATATATTTT
TRBJ2-7	-	-	TRBV21-1	CASTTGGRSQKPEQYF	TGTGCCAGCACCACGGGCGGGAGATCACAAAAACCCGAGCAGTACTTC
TRBJ1-2	-	-	TRBV2	CASSPQGYGYTF	TGTGCCAGCAGCCCACAGGGCTATGGCTACACCTTC
TRBJ2-7	TRBD1	-	TRBV18	CASSPPGAGGYEQYF	TGTGCCAGCTCACCACCAGGTGCAGGGGGCTACGAGCAGTACTTC
TRBJ1-1	-	once	TRBV19	CASSTNRDLQNTEAFF	TGTGCCAGTAGCACAAATCGGGACCTTCAGAACACTGAAGCTTTCTTT
TRBJ2-3	TRBD2	once	TRBV7-9	CASSFLAGGGDTQYF	TGTGCCAGCAGCTTCCTAGCGGGAGGGGGGGATACGCAGTATTTT
TRBJ2-3	TRBD1	-	TRBV6-1	CASSLPGQGRDTQYF	TGTGCCAGTTCTTTACCGGGACAGGGTCGGGATACGCAGTATTTT
TRBJ1-2	TRBD1	-	TRBV28	CASSLLDRGPVGYTF	TGTGCCAGCAGTTTATTGGACAGGGGGCCGGTTGGCTACACCTTC
TRBJ1-5	TRBD1	-	TRBV18	CASSPGQQNQPQHF	TGTGCCAGCTCACCGGGACAGCAGAATCAGCCCCAGCATTTT
TRBJ1-5	TRBD1	-	TRBV28	CASSLGRGQKPQHF	TGTGCCAGCAGTTTAGGCAGGGGGCAAAAGCCCCAGCATTTT
TRBJ2-7	-	-	TRBV11-3	CASSEIGGGTLEQYF	TGTGCCAGCAGCGAGATTGGGGGTGGGACGTTGGAGCAGTACTTC
TRBJ1-1	TRBD1	-	TRBV27	CASRGTGWVTEAFF	TGTGCCAGCAGAGGGACAGGGTGGGTGACTGAAGCTTTCTTT